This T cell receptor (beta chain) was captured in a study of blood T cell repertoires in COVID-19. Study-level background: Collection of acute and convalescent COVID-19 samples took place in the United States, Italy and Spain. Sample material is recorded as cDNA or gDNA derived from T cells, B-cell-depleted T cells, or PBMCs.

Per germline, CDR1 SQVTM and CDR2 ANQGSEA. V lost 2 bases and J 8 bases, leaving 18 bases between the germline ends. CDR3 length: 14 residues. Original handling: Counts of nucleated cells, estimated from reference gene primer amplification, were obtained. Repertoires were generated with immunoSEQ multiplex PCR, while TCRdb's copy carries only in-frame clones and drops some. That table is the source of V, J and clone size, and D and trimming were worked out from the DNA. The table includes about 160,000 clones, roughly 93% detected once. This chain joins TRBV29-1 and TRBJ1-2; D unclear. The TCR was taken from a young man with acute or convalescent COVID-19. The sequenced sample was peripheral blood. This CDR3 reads CSVEIYRGSRGYTF. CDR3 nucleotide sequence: TGCAGCGTTGAAATCTACCGGGGTTCTCGCGGCTACACCTTC.